Below are 9 T cell receptor beta chains sequenced from a single sample in a study of shared clonotypes between healthy human individuals. TCRdb keeps only in-frame clones here, not all; method: immunoSEQ multiplex PCR. Of about 490,000 clones listed, almost 80% are singletons. The sample consisted of PBMCs. The receptors come from a woman in her forties in good health. Some clones in this sample may be carry-over from other donors' samples.

The chain recombines TRBV6-5 with TRBJ2-4, with D possibly called TRBD1 or TRBD2 (5 bases each). Per germline, CDR1 MNHEY and CDR2 SVGAGI. The V and J ends lost 6 bases and 4 bases respectively, with 13 bases between them. The CDR3 runs to 14 residues. This CDR3 is CASSPGRRKNIQYF. CDR3 in DNA: TGTGCCAGCAGCCCGGGACGGCGGAAAAACATTCAGTACTTC.

This clone was recorded once. This chain links TRBV7-2 with TRBJ2-1, with TRBD2 matching over 9 bases. This CDR3 is built from 14 residues. Germline V lookup: CDR1 SGHTA, CDR2 FQGNSA. The V segment lost 5 bases and the J segment 8 bases; nucleotides outside the gene matches: 7. The CDR3 loop is CASSPGLAPDEQFF. CDR3 nucleotide sequence: TGTGCCAGCAGCCCGGGACTAGCCCCCGATGAGCAGTTCTTC.

The chain links TRBV7-9 to TRBJ1-2, with unresolved D. Germline lookup yields CDR1 SEHNR and CDR2 FQNEAQ (reference sequence). This CDR3 contains 15 residues. Deletions cut 2 bases from V and 2 bases from J, with 12 bases between. The CDR3 sequence is CASSLSLTKNYGYTF. Written as DNA, the CDR3 is TGTGCCAGCAGCTTAAGCCTTACAAAAAACTATGGCTACACCTTC.

The J gene is TRBJ2-7, the V gene TRBV28; 8 bases align to TRBD1. V trimming: 5 bases; J trimming: 3 bases; junction bases outside the gene matches: 6. The CDR3 contains 14 residues. Germline CDR1 MDHEN, CDR2 SYDVKM. The DNA of the CDR3 is TGTGCCAGCAGTACGGGACAGGTATACTACGAGCAGTACTTC. This encodes CASSTGQVYYEQYF.

This clone appeared a few times. The DNA for the CDR3 is TGTGCCAGCAGTTACGTCATCGGAAGGCCCCATGAAAAACTGTTTTTT. Its protein is CASSYVIGRPHEKLFF. This chain uses TRBV6-6 with TRBJ1-4; D not resolved. CDR3 length equals 16 residues. V shed 2 bases and J shed 6 bases, with 16 bases lying between them. Germline V gene lookup returns CDR1 MNHNY and CDR2 SVGAGI (reference sequence).

The chain has TRBV6-1 and TRBJ1-5; TRBD1 might be the D (5 bases). This CDR3 contains 15 residues. The V gene's germline CDR1 is MNHNS and CDR2 SASEGT. The germline V and J ends were trimmed by 8 bases and 4 bases, with 18 bases remaining between them. This CDR3 is CASGSVGGSNQPQHF. The CDR3 DNA is TGTGCCAGCGGGTCGGTGGGGGGATCGAATCAGCCCCAGCATTTT.

This clone was counted a single time. CDR3: CASSVDPRRSNEQFF. In DNA form, the CDR3 reads TGTGCCAGCAGCGTAGATCCCCGACGGAGCAATGAGCAGTTCTTC. V is TRBV9 and J is TRBJ2-1; D gene ambiguous. The germline V and J ends were trimmed by 0 bases and 6 bases, with 13 bases remaining between them. The CDR3 has 15 residues. The germline V gene has CDR1 SGDLS and CDR2 YYNGEE.

The chain couples TRBV28 to TRBJ1-2, with D possibly matching TRBD1 (5 bases). This CDR3 comprises 13 residues. V shed 4 bases and J shed 4 bases, with 10 bases lying between them. From germline, CDR1 is MDHEN and CDR2 SYDVKM. The chain's CDR3 is CASSSGAIYGYTF. The CDR3 DNA reads as TGTGCCAGCAGTTCCGGGGCTATCTATGGCTACACCTTC.

The rearrangement uses TRBV5-1 and TRBJ1-1; weak D call: TRBD1 (6 bases). The CDR3 is 14 amino acids. The ends were cut back, 5 bases at V and 0 bases at J, with 11 bases in the middle. Germline V gives CDR1 SGHRS, CDR2 YFSETQ. The chain's CDR3 is CASRQGAMNTEAFF. In DNA form, the CDR3 reads TGCGCCAGCAGACAGGGAGCCATGAACACTGAAGCTTTCTTT.